The clone carrying this TCR beta chain turned up a few times. Its antigen is not identified. CDR1 is DFQATT, CDR2 SNEGSKA, per germline (reference sequence). V dropped 0 bases and J dropped 4; count of bases not matched to a gene: 16. CDR3 length: 20 residues. The sample is drawn from a study of response to subunit inactivated influenza vaccine. Study-wide points: Seasonal influenza vaccination, on each occasion, was suggested by the authors to recruit few new T cells.

TCRdb re-analysed the RT-PCR reads in MiXCR, keeping a single row per CDR3 protein. The sample carries more than 150,000 distinct CDR3 sequences, roughly 8.7% recorded once. This clonotype was obtained from a man aged 45-65 years who received an inactivated influenza vaccine. This chain links TRBV20-1 with TRBJ2-3, with 13 bases matching TRBD2. Source: non-naive T cells sorted from PBMCs, taken on the day of vaccination. CDR3 region: CSARDWTSGSRGSIADTQYF. The CDR3 coding sequence is TGCAGTGCTAGAGATTGGACTAGCGGGAGTCGGGGTTCGATCGCAGATACGCAGTATTTT.